This entry features one TCR beta chain sequence. V shed 6 bases and J shed 8 bases, with 16 bases lying between them. CDR3 length equals 13 residues. Those patients with uncontrolled infection, other autoimmune disease, pregnancy or lactation were excluded. RNA transcripts gave rise to amplified TCR beta CDR3 regions. The HTBI primer set served for first-round RT-PCR of the TCR CDR3. One entry per CDR3 protein, called by TCRdb with MiXCR from the multiplex PCR reads. The repertoire holds roughly 500,000 distinct CDR3 sequences, with about 45% as singletons. This entry belongs to a study of T cells in Graves' hyperthyroidism and ophthalmopathy.

The specimen was peripheral blood or thyroid tissue (not recorded which). The TCR was taken from an adult woman with Graves' disease, either hyperthyroidism or ophthalmopathy (not recorded which). The V and J genes are TRBV12-3 or TRBV12-4 and TRBJ1-2; possibly TRBD1 for D (5 bases). The CDR3 nucleotides read TGTGCCAGCAGCTATGGGATGGGGCGCGGCTACACCTTC. Protein product: CASSYGMGRGYTF.